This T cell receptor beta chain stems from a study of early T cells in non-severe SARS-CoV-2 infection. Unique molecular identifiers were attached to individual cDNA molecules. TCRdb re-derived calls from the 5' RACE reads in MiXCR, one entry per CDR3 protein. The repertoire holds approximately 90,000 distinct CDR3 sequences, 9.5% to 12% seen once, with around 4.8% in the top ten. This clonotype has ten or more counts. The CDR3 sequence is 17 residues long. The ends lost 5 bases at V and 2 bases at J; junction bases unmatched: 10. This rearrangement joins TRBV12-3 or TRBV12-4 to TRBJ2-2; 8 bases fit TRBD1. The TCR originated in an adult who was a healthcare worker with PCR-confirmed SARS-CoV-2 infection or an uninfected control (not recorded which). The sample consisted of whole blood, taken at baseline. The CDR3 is CASSQTSGTGNTGELFF. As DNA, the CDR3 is TGTGCCAGCAGTCAAACCTCCGGGACAGGAAACACCGGGGAGCTGTTTTTT.